This T cell receptor (beta chain) stems from a study of CD8 T cells in Susac syndrome. CD8+ and CD4+ T cells circulating in blood were sequenced for TCR beta. TEMRA cells were FACS-enriched, with CD8+ and CD4+ T cells isolated negatively. Reverse transcription used roughly 0.45 to 1 ug RNA and random hexamers. An immunoSEQ multiplex PCR amplified TCR beta CDR3 over 54 Vbeta and 13 Jbeta. One entry per CDR3 protein, called by TCRdb with MiXCR from the immunoSEQ multiplex PCR reads. The sample lists some 160,000 distinct CDR3 sequences; 92% were seen once. Germline CDR1 and CDR2: LGHNA and YSLEER. The CDR3 spans 14 residues. Trimming removed 4 bases at V and 1 base at J, with 9 bases between.

This chain joins TRBV4-3 and TRBJ2-3; no reliable D call. The sequence was collected from a human donor in good health. The sequenced sample was CD4+ T cells from PBMCs. For the CDR3, the DNA is TGCGCCAGCAGCCTAGTATTAGGCACAGATACGCAGTATTTT. It is translated as CASSLVLGTDTQYF.